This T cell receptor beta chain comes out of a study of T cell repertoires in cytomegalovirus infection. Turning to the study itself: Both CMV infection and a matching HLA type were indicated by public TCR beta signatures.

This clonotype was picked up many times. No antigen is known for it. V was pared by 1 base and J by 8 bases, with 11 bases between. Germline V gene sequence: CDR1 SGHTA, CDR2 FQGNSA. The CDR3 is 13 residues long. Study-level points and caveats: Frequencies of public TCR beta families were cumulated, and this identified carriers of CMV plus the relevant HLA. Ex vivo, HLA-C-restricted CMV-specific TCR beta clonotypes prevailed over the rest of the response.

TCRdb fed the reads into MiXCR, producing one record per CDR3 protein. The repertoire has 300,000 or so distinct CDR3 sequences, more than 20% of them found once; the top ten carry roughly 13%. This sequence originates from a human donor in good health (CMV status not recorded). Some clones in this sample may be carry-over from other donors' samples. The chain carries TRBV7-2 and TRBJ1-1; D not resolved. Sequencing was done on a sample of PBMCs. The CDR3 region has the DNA TGTGCCAGCAGCTTAGGCCTCCCCTTGGAAGCTTTCTTT. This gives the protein CASSLGLPLEAFF.